One and the same sample provided the 23 T cell receptor beta chains below, sequenced in a study of T-cell reconstitution after alpha-beta-depleted transplantation in children. Unique molecular identifiers were built into the TCRbeta library. MiXCR was run by TCRdb on the PCR reads, yielding one entry per CDR3 protein. Among about 460,000 distinct CDR3 sequences listed, more than 9.5% were seen once. The sample here was PBMCs, mostly from graft donor cells, taken 180 days after TCRalphabeta/CD19-depleted stem cell transplant. These receptors came from a female patient aged 2-9 years who had a stem cell transplant for aplastic anemia, so the T cells may come from the graft donor.

Remarks on this clonotype: Relative to the germline gene, one junction end is altered; a read error may explain this. The rearrangement joins TRBV11-1 to TRBJ2-1; D not certain. The CDR3 spans 15 residues. From germline, CDR1 is SGHAT and CDR2 FQDESV (reference sequence). The CDR3 bases are TGTGCCAGCAGCAGCTTGTGGTTCTCATACAATGAGCATTTCTTC. As protein: CASSSLWFSYNEHFF.

This chain connects TRBV5-5 to TRBJ1-5; TRBD1 matches 8 bases. The CDR3 is 16 amino acids. Trimming at V came to 3 bases and at J to 1 base, leaving 6 bases not matched to a gene. Germline V gives CDR1 SGHKS, CDR2 YYEKEE (reference sequence). The CDR3 sequence: CASSYRDRWSNQPQHF. The CDR3 DNA sequence: TGTGCCAGCAGCTACCGGGACAGGTGGAGCAATCAGCCCCAGCATTTT.

A note on this clonotype: A read error may account for a junction end that differs from germline. The chain combines TRBV6-2 or TRBV6-3 with TRBJ2-1, with 15 bases identical to TRBD2. Germline lookup yields CDR1 MNHEY and CDR2 SVGEGT. The CDR3 is 18 residues long. CDR3 in DNA: TGTGGCAGCAGTTCTGGACTAGCGGGAGGGTCCATTTACAATGAGCAGTTCTTC. It yields the protein CGSSSGLAGGSIYNEQFF.

This chain uses TRBV7-6 with TRBJ2-1; D gene unclear. Looked up from germline, CDR1 is SGHVS and CDR2 is FNYEAQ. V lost 4 bases to trimming and J lost 10 bases, with 20 bases between them. The CDR3 is 15 amino acids. The CDR3 nucleotides are TGTGCCAGCAGCTCCAATAAAGACGGTCCGCGAGAGCAGTTCTTC. The encoded protein is CASSSNKDGPREQFF.

The CDR3: CASSQGTASGDTQYF. The CDR3 DNA sequence: TGCGCCAGCAGCCAAGGCACCGCGTCGGGGGATACGCAGTATTTT. The chain links TRBV4-3 to TRBJ2-3; D is perhaps TRBD2 (5 bases). CDR3 size: 15 residues. CDR1 is LGHNA and CDR2 is YSLEER in the germline V gene. V was trimmed by 1 base and J by 6 bases, leaving 14 bases between them.

This chain links TRBV18 with TRBJ1-1, with 9 bases aligning to TRBD1. This CDR3 spans 15 amino acids. Germline V CDR1 and CDR2: KGHSH, LQKENI. The V gene end was trimmed by 3 bases and the J gene end by 1 base; junction bases not matched to a gene: 3. In DNA, the CDR3 is TGTGCCAGCTCACCCGGGACAGGGAGGAACACTGAAGCTTTCTTT. Protein: CASSPGTGRNTEAFF.

V and J are TRBV7-6 and TRBJ2-6; D may be TRBD1 or TRBD2 (5 bases each). Per the germline V gene, CDR1 is SGHVS and CDR2 is FNYEAQ. Trimming stripped 2 bases from V and 0 bases from J, with 14 bases between. The CDR3 is made up of 18 amino acids. The CDR3 DNA reads as TGTGCCAGCAGCTTATTTCTGGGGGTTCACTCTGGGGCCAACGTCCTGACTTTC. Translating gives CASSLFLGVHSGANVLTF.

In this sample, this clonotype turned up a few times. The chain has TRBV11-3 and TRBJ2-7; D gene uncertain. V was cut by 6 bases and J by 5 bases, with 14 bases left in between. Germline CDR1 and CDR2: SGHNT and YENEEA. This CDR3 comprises 13 residues. The CDR3 DNA follows: TGTGCCAGCAGTCTAAACGCACTACACGAGCAGTACTTC. Residues: CASSLNALHEQYF.

This chain links TRBV7-6 with TRBJ2-1, with D possibly TRBD2 on 5 matching bases. V was cut by 7 bases and J by 0 bases, with 16 bases left in between. The CDR3 is 16 residues long. CDR1 is SGHVS and CDR2 is FNYEAQ in the germline V gene. The CDR3 bases are TGTGCCAGCAACCTTCTGTCGCGGGTCTCCTACAATGAGCAGTTCTTC. The encoded protein is CASNLLSRVSYNEQFF. The full variable domain, rest sourced from reference TRBV7-6 and TRBJ2-1, is GAGVSQSPRYKVTKRGQDVALRCDPISGHVSLYWYRQALGQGPEFLTYFNYEAQQDKSGLPNDRFSAERPEGSISTLTIQRTEQRDSAMYRCASNLLSRVSYNEQFFGPGTRLTVL.

This clonotype was observed a few times. The chain links TRBV7-2 to TRBJ1-1, with D unclear. In germline, CDR1 is SGHTA, CDR2 FQGNSA. This CDR3 comprises 12 residues. V was shortened by 4 bases and J by 4 bases, with 7 bases between the two germline ends. The CDR3 sequence is CASSWLGTEAFF. The DNA for the CDR3 is TGTGCCAGCAGCTGGTTGGGCACTGAAGCTTTCTTT.

This clonotype was seen only a few times. The V call is TRBV27, the J call TRBJ2-4, with 11 positions matching TRBD1. V gave up 5 bases and J gave up 1 base; unmatched junction bases: 4. The CDR3 runs to 16 residues. Germline loops: CDR1 MNHEY, CDR2 SMNVEV (reference sequence). The CDR3 loop reads CASSTGTGGAKNIQYF. Written as DNA, the CDR3 is TGTGCCAGCAGTACTGGGACAGGGGGTGCCAAAAACATTCAGTACTTC.

The chain employs TRBV15 and TRBJ2-4; 7 bases match TRBD2. With 5 bases clipped from V and 1 base from J, the junction kept 5 bases outside the gene matches. CDR1 is LNHNV and CDR2 is YYDKDF in the germline V gene (reference sequence). This CDR3 region has 15 residues. CDR3 in amino acids: CATSELATAKNIQYF. The CDR3 DNA is TGTGCCACCAGCGAACTAGCGACCGCCAAAAACATTCAGTACTTC.

This clonotype was counted only a few times. CDR3 loop: CASSQEGSPRGYTF. CDR3 bases: TGCGCCAGCAGCCAAGAAGGGAGCCCTCGGGGCTACACCTTC. The rearrangement joins TRBV4-3 to TRBJ1-2, with D unresolved. The CDR3 contains 14 residues. V lost 0 bases, J lost 8 bases, and 13 bases lay in between. CDR1 and CDR2 (germline): LGHNA, YSLEER.

In DNA, the CDR3 is TGTGCCAGCAGTCCATGGACAGACTATGGCTACACCTTC. It yields the protein CASSPWTDYGYTF. The V call is TRBV27, the J call TRBJ1-2, with D maybe TRBD1 (6 bases). Between the trimmed V and J ends, which lost 5 bases and 3 bases, there was a span of 10 bases. This CDR3 region has 13 residues. Germline CDR1 and CDR2: MNHEY and SMNVEV (reference sequence).

This clonotype was picked up a small number of times. The genes are TRBV6-1 and TRBJ2-1; D gene uncertain. V shed 2 bases and J shed 1 base, with 0 bases lying between them. Germline V gives CDR1 MNHNS, CDR2 SASEGT. This CDR3 contains 12 residues. The CDR3 DNA is TGTGCCAGCAGTGAATCCTACAATGAGCAGTTCTTC. This encodes CASSESYNEQFF.

Ten or more counts support this clonotype. This chain links TRBV20-1 with TRBJ2-1; no reliable D call. The CDR3 is made up of 12 amino acids. V lost 3 bases and J 4 bases, leaving 7 bases between the germline ends. CDR1 and CDR2 (germline): DFQATT, SNEGSKA (reference sequence). The CDR3 nucleotides are TGCAGTGCTAGTTTTGCTTACAATGAGCAGTTCTTC. Protein sequence: CSASFAYNEQFF.

The chain recombines TRBV15 with TRBJ1-5, with 8 bases identical to TRBD1. The CDR3 is 16 residues long. Germline assignment: CDR1 LNHNV and CDR2 YYDKDF (reference sequence). V dropped 0 bases and J dropped 5; count of bases not matched to a gene: 6. The CDR3 nucleotides read TGTGCCACCAGCAGAGACCGGACAGGGATGGATCAGCCCCAGCATTTT. Its translation is CATSRDRTGMDQPQHF. Based on the CDR3 plus reference TRBV15 and TRBJ1-5, the full variable domain is DAMVIQNPRYQVTQFGKPVTLSCSQTLNHNVMYWYQQKSSQAPKLLFHYYDKDFNNEADTPDNFQSRRPNTSFCFLDIRSPGLGDTAMYLCATSRDRTGMDQPQHFGDGTRLSIL.

This clonotype showed up many times. The rearrangement joins TRBV10-3 to TRBJ2-5; 9 positions agree with TRBD1. Germline V lookup: CDR1 ENHRY, CDR2 SYGVKD. The CDR3 is made up of 14 amino acids. J was trimmed by 5 bases and V by 10 bases; bases with no gene match: 11. CDR3 DNA sequence: TGTGCCAGCAATTCCCGGGACAGGGATGAGACCCAGTACTTC. This codes for CASNSRDRDETQYF.

This clonotype has a handful of counts. The chain joins TRBV7-2 to TRBJ2-3; no clear D gene. Trimming cost V 3 bases and J 3 bases, with 10 bases left between them. Germline-derived CDR1 and CDR2 are SGHTA and FQGNSA. The CDR3 is made up of 14 amino acids. DNA for the CDR3: TGTGCCAGCAGCTTCTCCACTACAACAGATACGCAGTATTTT. Translating gives CASSFSTTTDTQYF.

The chain recombines TRBV5-1 with TRBJ2-2; either TRBD1 or TRBD2 may fit D (5 bases each). This CDR3 has 18 residues. Trimming removed 3 bases from V and 3 bases from J, with 21 bases in between. CDR1 is SGHRS, CDR2 YFSETQ, per germline. The CDR3 region has the DNA TGCGCCAGCAGCTCGAACGCGGCCGGGACGGCGGACACCGGGGAGCTGTTTTTT. Translating gives CASSSNAAGTADTGELFF.

The J gene is TRBJ2-7, the V gene TRBV20-1; TRBD1 matches 7 bases. This CDR3 has 13 amino acids. The trim removed 6 bases at V and 3 bases at J, leaving 8 bases unmatched. Germline V lookup: CDR1 DFQATT, CDR2 SNEGSKA (reference sequence). CDR3 region: CSAVQGISYEQYF. In nucleotides, the CDR3 is TGCAGTGCAGTACAGGGGATTAGCTACGAGCAGTACTTC.

DNA for the CDR3: TGTGCCAGCAGCCCCTTAAGGGGGCTGGTCGAGACTGAAGCTTTCTTT. Translating it yields CASSPLRGLVETEAFF. V usage is TRBV9 and J usage is TRBJ1-1, with TRBD1 matching over 7 bases. The CDR3 covers 16 residues. The germline V gene has CDR1 SGDLS and CDR2 YYNGEE. V gave up 4 bases and J gave up 5 bases; unmatched junction bases: 14.

This clonotype was observed a handful of times. The CDR3 sequence is CASSEYGLLAGGPDEQFF. In nucleotides, the CDR3 is TGTGCCAGCAGTGAATATGGTCTCCTAGCGGGAGGGCCGGATGAGCAGTTCTTC. The rearrangement links TRBV25-1 to TRBJ2-1, with 12 positions matching TRBD2. Per germline, CDR1 MGHDK and CDR2 SYGVNS. The CDR3 runs to 18 residues. V trimming: 0 bases; J trimming: 8 bases; junction bases outside the gene matches: 11.